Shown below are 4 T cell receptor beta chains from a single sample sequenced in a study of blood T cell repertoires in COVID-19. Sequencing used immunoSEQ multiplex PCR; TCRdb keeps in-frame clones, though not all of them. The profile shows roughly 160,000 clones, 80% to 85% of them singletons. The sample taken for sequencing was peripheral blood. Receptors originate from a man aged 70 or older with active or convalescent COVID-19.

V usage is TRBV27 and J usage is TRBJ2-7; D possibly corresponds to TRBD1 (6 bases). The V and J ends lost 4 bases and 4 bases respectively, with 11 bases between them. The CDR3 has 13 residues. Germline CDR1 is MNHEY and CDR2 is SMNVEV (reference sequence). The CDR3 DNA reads TGTGCCAGCAGTTCTGACAGGCGGTACGAGCAGTACTTC. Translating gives CASSSDRRYEQYF.

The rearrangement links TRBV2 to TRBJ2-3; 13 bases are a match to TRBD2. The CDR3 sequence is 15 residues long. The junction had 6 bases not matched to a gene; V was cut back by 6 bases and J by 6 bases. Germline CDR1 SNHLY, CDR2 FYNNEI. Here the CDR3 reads CASSRTSGGPDTQYF. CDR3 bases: TGTGCCAGCAGCCGGACTAGCGGGGGACCGGATACGCAGTATTTT.

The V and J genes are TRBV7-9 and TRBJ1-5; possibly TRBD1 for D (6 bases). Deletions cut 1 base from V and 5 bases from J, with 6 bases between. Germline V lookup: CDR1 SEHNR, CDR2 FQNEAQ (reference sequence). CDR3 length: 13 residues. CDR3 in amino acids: CASSLEGDQPQHF. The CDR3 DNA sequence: TGTGCCAGCAGCTTAGAGGGGGATCAGCCCCAGCATTTT.

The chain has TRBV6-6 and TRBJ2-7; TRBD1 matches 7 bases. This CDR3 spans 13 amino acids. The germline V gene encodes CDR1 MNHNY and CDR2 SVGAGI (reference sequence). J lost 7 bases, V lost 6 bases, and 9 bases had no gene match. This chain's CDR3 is CASSPGTALEQYF. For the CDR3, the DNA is TGTGCCAGCAGCCCTGGGACAGCTTTAGAGCAGTACTTC.